This T cell receptor (beta chain) was captured by sequencing in a study of T cells in Graves' hyperthyroidism and ophthalmopathy. Study observations and caveats: Most thyroid clonotypes with frequency above 0.001 were detected in blood.

At least ten counts were recorded for this clonotype. The antigen remains unidentified. It was RNA transcripts that yielded the amplified TCR beta CDR3 regions. First-round RT-PCR with HTBI primers amplified the TCR CDR3 region. Each CDR3 protein gets one entry after TCRdb re-called the multiplex PCR reads with MiXCR. The sample contains 250,000 to 350,000 distinct CDR3 sequences, 20% to 25% of which appear only once. Germline V gene lookup returns CDR1 GTSNPN and CDR2 SVGIG (reference sequence). Trimming removed 2 bases from V and 15 bases from J; junction bases left unmatched: 12. The CDR3 totals 15 residues. Clinical symptoms, serum thyroxine and TRAb, thyroid ultrasound and orbital computed tomography were used for the diagnoses.

Material for sequencing was blood. The receptor was isolated from a man aged 30-40 years with Graves' ophthalmopathy. The V and J genes are TRBV30 and TRBJ2-1, with TRBD2 matching 14 bases. CDR3 DNA: TGTGCCTGGAGTAGGACTAGCGGGGGGACCCACTCCGCGTTCTTC. Its protein is CAWSRTSGGTHSAFF.